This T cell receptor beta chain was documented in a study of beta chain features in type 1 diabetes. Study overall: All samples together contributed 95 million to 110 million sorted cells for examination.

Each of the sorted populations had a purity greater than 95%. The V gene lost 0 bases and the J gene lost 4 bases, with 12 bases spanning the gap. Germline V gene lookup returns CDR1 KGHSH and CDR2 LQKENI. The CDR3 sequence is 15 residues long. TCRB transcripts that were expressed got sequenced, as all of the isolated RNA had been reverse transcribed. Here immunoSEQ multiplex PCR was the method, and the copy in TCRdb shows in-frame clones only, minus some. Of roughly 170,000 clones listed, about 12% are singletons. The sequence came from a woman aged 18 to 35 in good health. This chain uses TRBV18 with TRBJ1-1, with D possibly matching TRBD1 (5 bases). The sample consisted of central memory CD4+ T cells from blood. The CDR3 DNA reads TGTGCCAGCTCACCACCGGCCCCCAGGGTCACTGAAGCTTTCTTT. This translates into CASSPPAPRVTEAFF.